This is a list of T cell receptor beta chains from one sample in a study of OX40 agonist ivuxolimab in advanced cancers. Libraries were prepared by immunoSEQ multiplex PCR; TCRdb keeps only in-frame clonotypes and omits some of them. The sample lists 48,000 or so clones; about 81% were seen once. The specimen comprised CD4+ or CD8+ T cells sorted from blood, sampled in a trial of the OX40 agonist ivuxolimab. These receptors were taken from an adult with an advanced solid tumor such as melanoma, head and neck, liver or kidney cancer. The CDR3 runs from the conserved cysteine through the conserved F or W. The D gene is left open where the match is weak. Clone sizes are given selectively: once, few, many, or a class where the clone is expanded.

clone_size j_call d_call v_call cdr3_aa cdr3_nt
- TRBJ2-2 TRBD2 TRBV5-1 CASSLLATSGGPGELFF TGCGCCAGCAGCTTGCTTGCGACTAGCGGGGGACCCGGGGAGCTGTTTTTT
- TRBJ1-1 - TRBV18 CASSPRNGNTEAFF TGTGCCAGCTCACCACGCAACGGGAACACTGAAGCTTTCTTT
medium-sized TRBJ1-4 - TRBV5-6 CASSFHGDNNEKLFF TGTGCCAGCAGCTTTCACGGGGACAATAATGAAAAACTGTTTTTT
- TRBJ2-1 - TRBV13 CASSLSSSNEQFF TGTGCCAGCAGCTTATCGTCTAGCAATGAGCAGTTCTTC
- TRBJ1-4 - TRBV6-5 CASSDSSTNEKLFF TGTGCCAGCAGTGACAGCTCAACTAATGAAAAACTGTTTTTT
- TRBJ2-7 TRBD2 TRBV27 CASSLTGGPYEQYF TGTGCCAGCAGTTTGACGGGAGGGCCCTACGAGCAGTACTTC
- TRBJ1-1 - TRBV5-6 CASSLAWEMEAFF TGTGCCAGCAGCTTGGCGTGGGAGATGGAAGCTTTCTTT
- TRBJ1-1 - TRBV15 CATTLGPNTEAFF TGTGCCACCACCCTGGGACCGAACACTGAAGCTTTCTTT
- TRBJ1-2 - TRBV5-4 CASSLDSQANYGYTF TGTGCCAGCAGCTTGGATAGTCAAGCCAATTATGGCTACACCTTC
- TRBJ1-2 - TRBV5-1 CASSLIGVYGYTF TGTGCCAGCAGCCTCATTGGGGTCTATGGCTACACCTTC
- TRBJ2-7 - TRBV5-1 CASSPLPGRESYEQYF TGCGCCAGCAGCCCGCTTCCCGGCAGGGAGTCCTACGAGCAGTACTTC
- TRBJ2-7 TRBD1 TRBV7-2 CASSLGQTNYEQYF TGTGCCAGCAGCTTGGGACAGACGAACTACGAGCAGTACTTC
- TRBJ2-2 TRBD2 TRBV19 CASSIVGGVRTGELFF TGTGCCAGTAGTATAGTTGGGGGGGTGAGGACCGGGGAGCTGTTTTTT
- TRBJ2-2 - TRBV2 CASSEEPLGGELFF TGTGCCAGCAGTGAAGAGCCCCTAGGAGGGGAGCTGTTTTTT
- TRBJ2-1 TRBD2 TRBV6-6 CASRVLGAGGGEQFF TGTGCCAGCAGGGTGTTAGGAGCGGGAGGGGGTGAGCAGTTCTTC
- TRBJ1-2 - TRBV10-3 CAVNPSDGYGYTF TGTGCCGTCAACCCTTCGGACGGCTATGGCTACACCTTC
- TRBJ2-2 TRBD2 TRBV7-9 CASSPLAANTGELFF TGTGCCAGCAGCCCTCTAGCGGCGAACACCGGGGAGCTGTTTTTT
- TRBJ1-2 - TRBV30 CAWTREGARTNYGYTF TGTGCCTGGACTAGGGAAGGGGCCCGAACTAACTATGGCTACACCTTC
few TRBJ1-1 - TRBV7-9 CASSWDGDTEAFF TGTGCCAGCAGCTGGGATGGGGACACTGAAGCTTTCTTT
- TRBJ2-2 TRBD2 TRBV2 CASAGGLAGAGELFF TGTGCCAGCGCGGGGGGACTAGCGGGAGCCGGGGAGCTGTTTTTT
- TRBJ2-1 - TRBV9 CASSVYADLYNEQFF TGTGCCAGCAGCGTTTACGCGGATTTATACAATGAGCAGTTCTTC
- TRBJ2-7 - TRBV7-9 CASSLVRQGYEQYF TGTGCCAGCAGCTTAGTTCGGCAGGGATACGAGCAGTACTTC
- TRBJ2-3 - TRBV5-4 CASSPSAANTQYF TGTGCCAGCAGCCCCTCGGCGGCTAATACGCAGTATTTT
- TRBJ1-1 - TRBV7-2 CASRTQRNTEAFF TGTGCCAGCAGGACGCAGAGGAACACTGAAGCTTTCTTT
- TRBJ2-5 - TRBV5-4 CASSLVGLRETQYF TGTGCCAGCAGCTTGGTCGGTCTAAGAGAGACCCAGTACTTC